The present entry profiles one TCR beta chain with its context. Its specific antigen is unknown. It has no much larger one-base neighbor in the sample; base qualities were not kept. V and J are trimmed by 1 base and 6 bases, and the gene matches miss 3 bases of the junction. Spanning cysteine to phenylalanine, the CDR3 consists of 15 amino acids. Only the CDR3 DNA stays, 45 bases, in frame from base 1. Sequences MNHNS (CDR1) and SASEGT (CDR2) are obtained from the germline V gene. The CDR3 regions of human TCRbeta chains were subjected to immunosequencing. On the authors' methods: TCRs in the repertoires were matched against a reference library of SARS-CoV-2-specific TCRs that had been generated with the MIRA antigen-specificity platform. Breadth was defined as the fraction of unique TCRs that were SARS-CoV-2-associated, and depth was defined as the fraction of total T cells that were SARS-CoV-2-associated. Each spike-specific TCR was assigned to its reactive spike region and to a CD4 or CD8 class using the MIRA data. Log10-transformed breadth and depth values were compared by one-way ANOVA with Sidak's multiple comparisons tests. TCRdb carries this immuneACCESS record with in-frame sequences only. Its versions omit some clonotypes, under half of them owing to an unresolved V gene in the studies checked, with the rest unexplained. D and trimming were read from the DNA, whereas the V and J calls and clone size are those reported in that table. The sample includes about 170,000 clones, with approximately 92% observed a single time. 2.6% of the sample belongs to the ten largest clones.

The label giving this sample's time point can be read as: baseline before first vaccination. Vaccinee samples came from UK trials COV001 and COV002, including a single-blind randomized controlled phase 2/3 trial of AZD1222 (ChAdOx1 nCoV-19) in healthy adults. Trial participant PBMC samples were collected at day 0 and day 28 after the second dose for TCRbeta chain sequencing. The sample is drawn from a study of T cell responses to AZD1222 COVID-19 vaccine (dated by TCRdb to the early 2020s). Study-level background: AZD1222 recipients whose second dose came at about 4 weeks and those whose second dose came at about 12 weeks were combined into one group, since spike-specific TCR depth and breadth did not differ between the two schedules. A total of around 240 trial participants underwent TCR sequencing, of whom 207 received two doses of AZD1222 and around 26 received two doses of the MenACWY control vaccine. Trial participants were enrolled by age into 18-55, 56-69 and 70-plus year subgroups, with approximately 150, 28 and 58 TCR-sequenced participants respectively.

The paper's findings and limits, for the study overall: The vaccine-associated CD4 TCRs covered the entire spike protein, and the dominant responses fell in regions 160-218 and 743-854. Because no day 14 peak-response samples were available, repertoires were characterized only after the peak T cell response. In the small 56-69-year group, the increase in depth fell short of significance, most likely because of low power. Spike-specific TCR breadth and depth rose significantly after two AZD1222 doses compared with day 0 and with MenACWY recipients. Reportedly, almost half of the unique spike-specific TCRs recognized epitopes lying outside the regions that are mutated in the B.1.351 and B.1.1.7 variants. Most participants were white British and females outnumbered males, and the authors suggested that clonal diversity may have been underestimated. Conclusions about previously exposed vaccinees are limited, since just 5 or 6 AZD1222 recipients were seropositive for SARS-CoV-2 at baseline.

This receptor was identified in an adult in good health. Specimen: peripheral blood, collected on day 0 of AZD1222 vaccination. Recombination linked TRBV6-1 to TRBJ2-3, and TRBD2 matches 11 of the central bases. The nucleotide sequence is TGTGCCAGCAGTGAAGAGGCTAGCGGGGGGGATACGCAGTATTTT. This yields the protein CASSEEASGGDTQYF.